This TCR beta chain was sequenced during a study of Tregs in tolerant kidney transplant recipients. Germline lookup yields CDR1 SGHNT and CDR2 YYREEE (reference sequence). J lost 5 bases, V lost 1 base, and 6 bases had no gene match. The CDR3 spans 16 residues. A word on this clone: The antigen is not known.

Clones were read by immunoSEQ multiplex PCR, and TCRdb kept only the in-frame ones, dropping some. This table has about 77,000 clones, more than 95% appearing once. The study's findings and limits: Some patients' samples used different primers over time, so nucleotide sequences weren't comparable.

The material sequenced was CD4+ T cells from blood, taken before the transplant. The chain employs TRBV5-4 and TRBJ2-3; 11 bases are a match to TRBD2. This TCR was recovered from a human donor who received a combined kidney and bone marrow transplant. This CDR3 reads CASSLWLAGGRDTQYF. DNA for the CDR3: TGTGCCAGCAGCTTGTGGCTAGCGGGGGGTCGAGATACGCAGTATTTT.